One sample yielded the 3 T cell receptor beta chains listed below, sequenced in a study of blood T cell repertoires in COVID-19. Data came from immunoSEQ multiplex PCR; TCRdb stores just in-frame clones and leaves some out. The sample has 150,000 or so clones, approximately 84% seen once; the top ten hold more than 7.5%. The sequencing sample was made of peripheral blood. These receptors came from a man in his forties who had recovered from COVID-19.

This rearrangement joins TRBV7-9 to TRBJ2-1, with 9 bases that match TRBD2. Germline V gene data show CDR1 as SEHNR and CDR2 as FQNEAQ (reference sequence). Trimming cost V 6 bases and J 2 bases; bases outside gene matches: 11. The CDR3 contains 17 residues. The CDR3 DNA is TGTGCCAGCAGACCCACCGGAGCGGGGGGCCCCTACAATGAGCAGTTCTTC. Its protein is CASRPTGAGGPYNEQFF.

This clone was counted a single time. The chain links TRBV5-3 to TRBJ2-7, with D perhaps TRBD2 (5 bases). TRBV5-3 is an ORF, with its function uncertain. The CDR3 has 15 amino acids. V was trimmed by 4 bases and J by 3 bases, leaving 17 bases between them. The CDR3 spells CARSTWTGIHYEQYF. CDR3 nucleotides: TGTGCCAGAAGCACCTGGACGGGAATCCACTACGAGCAGTACTTC.

The chain carries TRBV12-3 or TRBV12-4 and TRBJ2-1, with a tentative D call TRBD2 (6 bases). V was shortened by 5 bases and J by 7 bases, with 9 bases between the two germline ends. This CDR3 region has 12 residues. The CDR3: CASSGGPNEQFF. The CDR3 coding sequence is TGTGCCAGCAGTGGAGGGCCTAATGAGCAGTTCTTC.